The entry that follows covers one T cell receptor (beta chain) sequence. The CDR3 runs 15 residues. CDR1 is LNHDA and CDR2 is SQIVND in the germline V gene (reference sequence). The V and J ends lost 3 bases and 4 bases respectively, with 13 bases between them. The sample is drawn from a study of chemoradiotherapy in HPV16-positive cancers. Generated by immunoSEQ multiplex PCR, the TCRdb table keeps only in-frame clones and is missing some. The data contain over 10,000 clones, 75% of them singletons. The V gene is TRBV19, the J gene TRBJ1-3; D gene unclear. The receptor comes from a human donor with HPV-associated anogenital cancer. The sample was collected from a patient who underwent chemoradiotherapy. This chain's CDR3 is CASSMGRALGNTIYF. The CDR3 DNA is TGTGCCAGTAGTATGGGTCGAGCTCTAGGAAACACCATATATTTT.